The 26 T cell receptor beta chains presented below share a single source sample, sequenced in a study of cytomegalovirus exposure and HLA in healthy donors. PCR involved 60 Vbeta and 13 Jbeta primers. The repertoire was sequenced with immunoSEQ multiplex PCR; TCRdb's copy has only in-frame clones and lacks some. The repertoire includes more than 110,000 clones, 78% of them detected once, and 2.5% to 3.5% sits in the top ten. The sequencing input was PBMCs. These receptors all come from a male donor in good health and CMV-seronegative.

This chain joins TRBV6-5 and TRBJ1-6, with D maybe TRBD1 (5 bases). Germline V gives CDR1 MNHEY, CDR2 SVGAGI. This CDR3 contains 12 residues. With 4 bases removed from V and 8 bases from J, the gap between germline ends came to 6 bases. The DNA of the CDR3 is TGTGCCAGCAGTTTGACAGATTCACCCCTCCACTTT. Protein product: CASSLTDSPLHF.

The chain couples TRBV6-5 to TRBJ2-1; 7 bases align to TRBD2. Trimming took 5 bases from V and 4 from J; bases not matched to a gene: 5. Germline CDR1 reads MNHEY; CDR2 reads SVGAGI. The length of the CDR3 is 14 residues. The CDR3 protein is CASSQSSGYNEQFF. CDR3 nucleotides: TGTGCCAGCAGTCAGTCTAGCGGATACAATGAGCAGTTCTTC.

CDR3 amino acids: CASLLGGSTDTQYF. The DNA for the CDR3 is TGTGCCAGCCTATTGGGGGGTAGCACAGATACGCAGTATTTT. The chain employs TRBV6-5 and TRBJ2-3; tentative D call: TRBD2 (6 bases). Germline CDR1 MNHEY, CDR2 SVGAGI. V lost 8 bases to trimming and J lost 0 bases, with 12 bases between them. This CDR3 has 14 residues.

As concerns this clone: Other nucleotide sequences in the sample specify the same CDR3. The CDR3 here is CASSPRVRETQYF. CDR3 DNA: TGTGCCAGCAGCCCCCGGGTGAGGGAGACCCAGTACTTC. The chain couples TRBV7-2 to TRBJ2-5; D ambiguous. The CDR3 runs 13 residues. Trimming took 5 bases from V and 5 from J, leaving 12 bases between them. Germline V CDR1 and CDR2: SGHTA, FQGNSA.

The V gene is TRBV30, the J gene TRBJ1-2, with 7 nucleotides matching TRBD1. V shed 2 bases and J 5 bases; nucleotides not matched to a gene: 11. Germline V gene lookup returns CDR1 GTSNPN and CDR2 SVGIG (reference sequence). The CDR3 spans 15 residues. The CDR3 DNA is TGTGCCTGGAGTCACGACAGGGACCCTTGGTATGGCTACACCTTC. Translation: CAWSHDRDPWYGYTF.

The J gene is TRBJ1-4, the V gene TRBV30; D is undetermined. Germline CDR1 is GTSNPN and CDR2 is SVGIG (reference sequence). The CDR3 is 11 amino acids. CDR3 loop: CGCEFNEKLFF. As DNA, the CDR3 is TGTGGTTGCGAGTTTAATGAAAAACTGTTTTTT.

CDR3 residues: CASSRGTDPYGYTF. CDR3 in DNA: TGTGCCAGCAGCCGCGGGACGGATCCTTATGGCTACACCTTC. This chain links TRBV6-5 with TRBJ1-2, with D maybe TRBD1 (5 bases). Trimming stripped 6 bases from V and 5 bases from J, with 16 bases between. In germline, CDR1 is MNHEY, CDR2 SVGAGI. The CDR3 consists of 14 residues.

J is TRBJ2-7 and V is TRBV30, with D possibly being TRBD1 (6 bases). Trimming took off 3 bases at V and 3 bases at J, with 12 bases between the two ends. Germline V gives CDR1 GTSNPN, CDR2 SVGIG (reference sequence). This CDR3 has 13 amino acids. CDR3 protein: CAWRPGHLYEQYF. The CDR3, as DNA: TGTGCCTGGAGGCCGGGACACCTCTACGAGCAGTACTTC.

About this clone: At one end the junction does not follow the germline gene, possibly because of a read error. CDR3 sequence reads: CASSRGPGLVARGGF. The DNA of the CDR3 is TGTGCCAGCAGTCGCGGGCCGGGACTAGTAGCCCGGGGTGGATTC. This chain connects TRBV6-5 to TRBJ1-2, with D tentatively TRBD1 (5 bases). Germline loops: CDR1 MNHEY, CDR2 SVGAGI. CDR3 length: 15 amino acids.

This chain uses TRBV6-5 with TRBJ2-3, with TRBD2 identical over 8 bases. Unmatched junction bases numbered 4, after V lost 6 bases and J lost 2 bases. CDR3 size: 14 residues. Germline V gene lookup returns CDR1 MNHEY and CDR2 SVGAGI. The CDR3 sequence is CASRAGVPTDTQYF. In DNA form, the CDR3 reads TGTGCCAGCAGAGCGGGAGTCCCCACAGATACGCAGTATTTT.

The CDR3 is CASRLGGNEQFF. DNA for the CDR3: TGTGCCAGCCGACTAGGTGGGAATGAGCAGTTCTTC. The genes are TRBV19 and TRBJ2-1, with D perhaps matching TRBD2 (6 bases). Germline V gene data show CDR1 as LNHDA and CDR2 as SQIVND (reference sequence). There are 12 residues in the CDR3. Trimming took off 9 bases at V and 7 bases at J, with 13 bases between the two ends. The full variable domain, with the rest looked up from reference TRBV19 and TRBJ2-1, is DGGITQSPKYLFRKEGQNVTLSCEQNLNHDAMYWYRQDPGQGLRLIYYSQIVNDFQKGDIAEGYSVSREKKESFPLTVTSAQKNPTAFYLCASRLGGNEQFFGPGTRLTVL.

This clone was seen more than once but under ten times. The chain has TRBV19 and TRBJ1-1; 12 nucleotides line up with TRBD1. Germline CDR1 is LNHDA and CDR2 is SQIVND (reference sequence). J lost 0 bases, V lost 5 bases, and 10 bases had no gene match. This CDR3 has 18 residues. The chain's CDR3 is CASSPQGTGGLLNTEAFF. For the CDR3, the DNA is TGTGCCAGTAGTCCCCAGGGGACAGGGGGCTTGTTGAACACTGAAGCTTTCTTT.

This chain connects TRBV5-1 to TRBJ1-2; 7 positions match TRBD1. The CDR3 has 14 amino acids. Looked up from germline, CDR1 is SGHRS and CDR2 is YFSETQ. J was trimmed by 2 bases and V by 0 bases; bases with no gene match: 1. CDR3 sequence: CASSLGDRNYGYTF. In nucleotides, the CDR3 is TGCGCCAGCAGCTTGGGGGACAGAAACTATGGCTACACCTTC. Full variable domain (outside the CDR3, taken from reference TRBV5-1 and TRBJ1-2): KAGVTQTPRYLIKTRGQQVTLSCSPISGHRSVSWYQQTPGQGLQFLFEYFSETQRNKGNFPGRFSGRQFSNSRSEMNVSTLELGDSALYLCASSLGDRNYGYTFGSGTRLTVV.

The gene calls are TRBV29-1 and TRBJ2-5, with 9 bases fitting TRBD1. Judging by the DNA end, TRBJ2-7 fits better; the J call may be wrong. This CDR3 comprises 12 residues. The germline CDR1 and CDR2 sequences are SQVTM and ANQGSEA. This CDR3 reads CSVDRGSNEQYF. The CDR3 DNA reads TGCAGCGTAGACAGGGGGTCCAACGAGCAGTACTTC.

This chain joins TRBV6-1 and TRBJ2-5, with TRBD2 identical over 8 bases. Germline V lookup: CDR1 MNHNS, CDR2 SASEGT. V shed 2 bases, J shed 3 bases, and the junction held 5 bases outside the gene matches. The CDR3 covers 15 residues. The CDR3 here is CASSEWGSGKETQYF. The CDR3 DNA reads as TGTGCCAGCAGTGAATGGGGTAGCGGGAAAGAGACCCAGTACTTC.

The chain uses TRBV6-5 and TRBJ2-5, with 7 nucleotides matching TRBD2. V lost 4 bases to trimming and J lost 4 bases; unmatched junction nucleotides: 6. CDR1 is MNHEY and CDR2 is SVGAGI in the germline V gene. This CDR3 region has 14 residues. CDR3 sequence: CASSSRGLGETQYF. CDR3 in DNA: TGTGCCAGCAGTTCCCGAGGACTAGGAGAGACCCAGTACTTC.

The rearrangement joins TRBV2 to TRBJ2-7, with 9 positions matching TRBD1. J gave up 4 bases and V 7 bases, and 11 bases lay outside the gene matches. The V gene's germline CDR1 is SNHLY and CDR2 FYNNEI. The CDR3 is 15 amino acids. For the CDR3, the DNA is TGTGCCAGCACCCAGCCTGGGACAGGGTATTACGAGCAGTACTTC. Translation gives CASTQPGTGYYEQYF.

The V gene is TRBV6-4, the J gene TRBJ1-5; 12 positions agree with TRBD1. The CDR3 totals 20 residues. Germline V gene data show CDR1 as MRHNA and CDR2 as SNTAGT. V trimming: 3 bases; J trimming: 3 bases; junction bases outside the gene matches: 15. CDR3 residues: CASSEKTGQGAWSANQPQHF. The CDR3 DNA follows: TGTGCCAGCAGTGAGAAAACGGGACAGGGGGCCTGGTCGGCCAATCAGCCCCAGCATTTT.

Only a few counts were recorded for this clone. This rearrangement joins TRBV10-3 to TRBJ1-1; D ambiguous. The germline V gene has CDR1 ENHRY and CDR2 SYGVKD. The CDR3 has 13 amino acids. The CDR3 DNA reads TGTGTCACATCAAACCCCATGAACACTGAAGCTTTCTTT. Translated: CVTSNPMNTEAFF.

J is TRBJ2-5 and V is TRBV27; D is perhaps TRBD2 (5 bases). Trimming cost V 6 bases and J 4 bases, with 12 bases left between them. This CDR3 comprises 13 residues. Germline V lookup: CDR1 MNHEY, CDR2 SMNVEV (reference sequence). CDR3 protein: CASRRLRAETQYF. The CDR3 DNA reads TGTGCCAGCAGACGCCTGAGGGCAGAGACCCAGTACTTC.

The chain uses TRBV4-1 and TRBJ1-1; D is unresolved. The length of the CDR3 is 13 residues. Germline V gene sequence: CDR1 MGHRA, CDR2 YSYEKL. V gave up 4 bases and J gave up 3 bases, with 9 bases separating them. CDR3 sequence: CASSPTEYTEAFF. CDR3 bases: TGCGCCAGCAGCCCAACTGAGTACACTGAAGCTTTCTTT.

This clone was counted a single time. CDR3 sequence reads: CASSLEPGQNTDTQYF. CDR3 in DNA: TGTGCCAGCAGCTTAGAGCCGGGACAGAACACAGATACGCAGTATTTT. The chain recombines TRBV7-6 with TRBJ2-3, with 7 bases aligning to TRBD1. V shed 1 base, J shed 2 bases, and the junction held 6 bases outside the gene matches. Germline V gene data show CDR1 as SGHVS and CDR2 as FNYEAQ. The CDR3 contains 16 residues.

This sequence joins TRBV6-5 and TRBJ1-2; D is uncertain. Germline CDR1 MNHEY, CDR2 SVGAGI. The CDR3 is made up of 13 amino acids. The V gene lost 4 bases and the J gene lost 0 bases, with 6 bases spanning the gap. CDR3 sequence reads: CASSSLANYGYTF. The DNA of the CDR3 is TGTGCCAGCAGTTCCTTAGCTAACTATGGCTACACCTTC.

The rearrangement links TRBV19 to TRBJ1-1, with a tentative D call TRBD1 (5 bases). Trimming removed 8 bases at V and 1 base at J, with 17 bases between. CDR3 length equals 15 residues. The germline V gene has CDR1 LNHDA and CDR2 SQIVND (reference sequence). The CDR3 sequence is CASEREGTANTEAFF. As DNA, the CDR3 is TGTGCCAGTGAGCGGGAGGGGACTGCGAACACTGAAGCTTTCTTT.

This clone was seen just once. This sequence joins TRBV9 and TRBJ2-1; 14 bases fit TRBD2. The germline V gene has CDR1 SGDLS and CDR2 YYNGEE. CDR3 size: 17 residues. V gave up 4 bases and J gave up 10 bases; unmatched junction bases: 13. CDR3 sequence (DNA): TGTGCCAGCAGCCTTATTCCGGGACTAGCGGGAGAACAGGAGCAGTTCTTC. It specifies CASSLIPGLAGEQEQFF. Using reference TRBV9 and TRBJ2-1 for the parts outside the CDR3, the full variable domain is DSGVTQTPKHLITATGQRVTLRCSPRSGDLSVYWYQQSLDQGLQFLIQYYNGEERAKGNILERFSAQQFPDLHSELNLSSLELGDSALYFCASSLIPGLAGEQEQFFGPGTRLTVL.

The chain links TRBV11-2 to TRBJ2-1; D possibly corresponds to TRBD2 (5 bases). The CDR3 spans 15 residues. The germline CDR1 and CDR2 sequences are SGHAT and FQNNGV. Trimming pared 5 bases from V and 3 bases from J, leaving 14 bases between. This CDR3 is CASSTSGPYYNEQFF. In nucleotides, the CDR3 is TGTGCCAGCAGCACCAGCGGCCCGTACTACAATGAGCAGTTCTTC.